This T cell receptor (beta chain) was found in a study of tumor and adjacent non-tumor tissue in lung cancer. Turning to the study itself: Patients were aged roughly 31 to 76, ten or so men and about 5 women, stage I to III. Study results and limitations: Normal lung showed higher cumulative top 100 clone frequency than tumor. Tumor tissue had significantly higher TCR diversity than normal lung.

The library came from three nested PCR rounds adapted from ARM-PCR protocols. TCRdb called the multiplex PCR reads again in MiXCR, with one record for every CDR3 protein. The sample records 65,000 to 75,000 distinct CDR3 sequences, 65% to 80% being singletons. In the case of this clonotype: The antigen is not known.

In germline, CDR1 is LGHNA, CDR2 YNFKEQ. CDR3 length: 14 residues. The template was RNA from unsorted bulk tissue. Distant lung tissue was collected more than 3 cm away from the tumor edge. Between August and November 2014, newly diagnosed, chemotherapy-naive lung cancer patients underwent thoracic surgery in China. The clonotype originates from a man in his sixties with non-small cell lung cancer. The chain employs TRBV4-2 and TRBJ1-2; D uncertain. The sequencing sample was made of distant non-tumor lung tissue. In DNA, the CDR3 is TGTGTCAGGAGCCAATCTGCTTCGAGGGAAAGCTACACCTTC. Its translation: CVRSQSASRESYTF.